This passage covers 17 T cell receptor beta chains from one sample sequenced in a study of T cells in Graves' hyperthyroidism and ophthalmopathy. Amplified regions were TCR beta CDR3 sequences from RNA transcripts. RT-PCR in the first round (using the HTBI primer set) targeted the TCR CDR3. TCRdb itself ran the multiplex PCR reads through MiXCR, one entry per CDR3 protein. The profile shows 530,000 or so distinct CDR3 sequences, less than 25% of them singletons. Material for sequencing was blood. All receptors come from a woman aged 30 to 39 with Graves' ophthalmopathy.

The V and J genes are TRBV6-2 or TRBV6-3 and TRBJ2-7, with 12 bases fitting TRBD2. The V gene end was trimmed by 6 bases and the J gene end by 2 bases; junction bases not matched to a gene: 11. The CDR3 length is 17 residues. Germline lookup yields CDR1 MNHEY and CDR2 SVGEGT. The CDR3 spells CASSNIMTSGGTYEQYF. The CDR3 nucleotides are TGTGCCAGCAGCAATATAATGACTAGCGGGGGAACCTACGAGCAGTACTTC.

This clonotype was seen more than once but under ten times. The rearrangement joins TRBV20-1 to TRBJ2-7; TRBD2 agrees at 12 bases. The CDR3 spans 17 residues. The germline CDR1 and CDR2 sequences are DFQATT and SNEGSKA (reference sequence). V shed 0 bases, J shed 3 bases, and the junction held 9 bases outside the gene matches. CDR3 coding DNA: TGCAGTGCTAGAGATCAAATGGGGACTAGCGGGCGCTACGAGCAGTACTTC. Protein product: CSARDQMGTSGRYEQYF.

In its sample, this clonotype was seen many times. The J gene is TRBJ1-1, the V gene TRBV2; no clear D gene. The germline CDR1 and CDR2 sequences are SNHLY and FYNNEI. The CDR3 loop spans 13 amino acids. The V and J ends lost 8 bases and 4 bases respectively, with 14 bases between them. CDR3 nucleotides: TGTGCCAGCGGAAAATCGGAGGGCACTGAAGCTTTCTTT. As protein: CASGKSEGTEAFF.

As to this clonotype: The junction and the germline gene differ at one end; a read error may be behind it. The CDR3 DNA reads as TGTACCAGCAGTTTAAGGTTAGGGGGGACGGCTGAAGCTTTCTTT. Translating gives CTSSLRLGGTAEAFF. The V gene is TRBV12-3 or TRBV12-4, the J gene TRBJ1-1; a weak D match, TRBD1 (6 bases). The CDR3 length is 15 residues.

This clonotype was seen repeatedly, ten times or more. V usage is TRBV20-1 and J usage is TRBJ2-5, with TRBD2 matching 12 bases. V was clipped by 0 bases and J by 2 bases; unmatched bases: 10. This CDR3 is built from 18 residues. The germline gives CDR1 DFQATT, CDR2 SNEGSKA (reference sequence). The CDR3 reads CSARDRRFGLAGQETQYF. The CDR3 nucleotides are TGCAGTGCTAGAGATCGAAGGTTCGGACTAGCGGGACAAGAGACCCAGTACTTC.

This clonotype was observed many times. The genes are TRBV6-2 or TRBV6-3 and TRBJ2-5; no clear D gene. Germline values: CDR1 MNHEY, CDR2 SVGEGT. The CDR3 has 14 residues. Trimming left V 0 bases short and J 5 bases short, with 10 bases between. CDR3 region: CASSYSVRTETQYF. CDR3 nucleotides: TGTGCCAGCAGTTACTCGGTGAGGACCGAGACCCAGTACTTC.

Ten or more counts support this clonotype. V is TRBV9 and J is TRBJ2-7; no firm D call. Between the trimmed V and J ends, which lost 0 bases and 3 bases, there was a span of 7 bases. The CDR3 consists of 13 residues. The germline V gene encodes CDR1 SGDLS and CDR2 YYNGEE. For the CDR3, the DNA is TGTGCCAGCAGCGTAGGACTTGACTACGAGCAGTACTTC. Translating gives CASSVGLDYEQYF.

The chain couples TRBV7-9 to TRBJ2-5; D is unresolved. Germline CDR1 and CDR2: SEHNR and FQNEAQ (reference sequence). The length of the CDR3 is 12 residues. Deletions cut 5 bases from V and 0 bases from J, with 4 bases between. CDR3 sequence (DNA): TGTGCCAGCAGCCCACACCAAGAGACCCAGTACTTC. As protein: CASSPHQETQYF.

This clonotype was found many times. The V call is TRBV6-1, the J call TRBJ2-5; D possibly corresponds to TRBD1 (6 bases). This CDR3 has 14 residues. V was clipped by 5 bases and J by 4 bases, with 14 bases between them. CDR1 and CDR2 from the germline V gene are MNHNS and SASEGT. This chain's CDR3 is CASSRPQGGETQYF. The CDR3, as DNA: TGTGCCAGCAGTCGGCCACAGGGCGGAGAGACCCAGTACTTC.

The table lists this clonotype with many counts. The chain carries TRBV19 and TRBJ1-1, with TRBD1 as a possible D gene (5 bases). The CDR3 runs 14 residues. Deletions cut 0 bases from V and 4 bases from J, with 9 bases between. Per germline, CDR1 LNHDA and CDR2 SQIVND (reference sequence). The CDR3 protein is CASSIDREGTEAFF. CDR3 DNA: TGTGCCAGTAGTATAGACAGGGAGGGCACTGAAGCTTTCTTT.

Turning to this clonotype: The junction shows a germline mismatch at one end, possibly a read error. The chain combines TRBV5-1 with TRBJ2-5, with 16 bases lining up with TRBD2. CDR3 size: 17 residues. Germline CDR1 SGHRS, CDR2 YFSETQ. The CDR3 coding sequence is TGCGCCAGCCGACTAGGGACTAGCGGGGGGGCTCAAGGGACCCAGTACTTC. Translating gives CASRLGTSGGAQGTQYF.

This clonotype appeared many times. V gene TRBV28 combines with J gene TRBJ1-2, with D unresolved. Trimming took off 5 bases at V and 4 bases at J, with 11 bases between the two ends. This CDR3 contains 13 residues. Looked up from germline, CDR1 is MDHEN and CDR2 is SYDVKM. This CDR3 reads CASSRQARYGYTF. In DNA form, the CDR3 reads TGTGCCAGCAGTCGCCAGGCCCGCTATGGCTACACCTTC.

The V gene is TRBV12-3 or TRBV12-4, the J gene TRBJ2-6; D may be TRBD1 (6 bases). Trimming took 5 bases from V and 0 from J, leaving 14 bases between them. The CDR3 sequence is 17 residues long. CDR3: CASSKTGALSGANVLTF. In nucleotides, the CDR3 is TGTGCCAGCAGTAAGACAGGTGCCCTCTCTGGGGCCAACGTCCTGACTTTC.

This clonotype appeared many times. V usage is TRBV12-3 or TRBV12-4 and J usage is TRBJ1-1, with 10 positions matching TRBD1. The CDR3 is made up of 14 amino acids. V lost 5 bases and J lost 5; bases outside the gene matches: 5. CDR3 in amino acids: CASSIGQGDTEAFF. DNA for the CDR3: TGTGCCAGCAGTATCGGACAGGGGGATACTGAAGCTTTCTTT.

This clonotype was seen ten or more times. The rearrangement uses TRBV18 and TRBJ1-1, with D hard to call. The CDR3 consists of 14 residues. Germline CDR1 and CDR2: KGHSH and LQKENI. V was pared by 3 bases and J by 1 base, with 9 bases between. The CDR3 reads CASSPAGGNTEAFF. The CDR3 DNA reads as TGTGCCAGCTCACCGGCGGGTGGGAACACTGAAGCTTTCTTT.

With respect to this clonotype: Germline and junction disagree at one end, which may indicate a read error. The chain links TRBV13 to TRBJ1-1; TRBD1 is a possible D gene (6 bases). Germline CDR1 is PRHDT and CDR2 is FYEKMQ (reference sequence). The CDR3 is made up of 15 amino acids. The CDR3 DNA sequence: TGTGCCAGCAGCCTAGGGACACTCCTGAACACTGAAGCTTTCTTT. This translates into CASSLGTLLNTEAFF.

This clonotype has a count of ten or more. The rearrangement uses TRBV28 and TRBJ2-7, with 9 bases lining up with TRBD2. The CDR3 loop spans 15 amino acids. CDR1 is MDHEN, CDR2 SYDVKM, per germline. Losses at the gene ends were 6 bases for V and 4 bases for J; bases not matched to a gene: 10. CDR3 region: CASSSGLASLYEQYF. The CDR3 nucleotides are TGTGCCAGCAGCAGCGGACTAGCGTCGCTTTACGAGCAGTACTTC.